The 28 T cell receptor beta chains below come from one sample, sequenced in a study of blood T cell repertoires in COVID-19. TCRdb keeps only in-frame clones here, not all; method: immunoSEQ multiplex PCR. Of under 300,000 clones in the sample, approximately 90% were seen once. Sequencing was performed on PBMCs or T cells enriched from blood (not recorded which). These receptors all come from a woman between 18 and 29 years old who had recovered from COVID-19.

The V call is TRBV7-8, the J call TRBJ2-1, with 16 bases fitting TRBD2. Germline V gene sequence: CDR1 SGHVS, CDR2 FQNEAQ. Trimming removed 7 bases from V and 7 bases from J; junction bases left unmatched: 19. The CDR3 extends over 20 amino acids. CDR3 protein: CASTPGWGLAGGPKVNEQFF. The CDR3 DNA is TGTGCCAGCACGCCCGGTTGGGGACTAGCGGGAGGGCCTAAGGTAAATGAGCAGTTCTTC.

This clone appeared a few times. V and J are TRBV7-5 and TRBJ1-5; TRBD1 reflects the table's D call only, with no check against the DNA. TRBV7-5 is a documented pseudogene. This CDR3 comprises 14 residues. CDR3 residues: CARSFYSPNQPQHF. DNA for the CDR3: TGTGCCAGAAGCTTTTACAGCCCCAATCAGCCCCAGCATTTT.

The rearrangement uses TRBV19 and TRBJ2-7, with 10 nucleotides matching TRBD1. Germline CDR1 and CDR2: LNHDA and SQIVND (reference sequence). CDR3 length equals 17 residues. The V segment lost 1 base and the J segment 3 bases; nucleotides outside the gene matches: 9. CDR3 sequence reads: CASSIGGQGLGIYEQYF. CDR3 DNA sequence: TGTGCCAGTAGTATAGGGGGACAGGGGTTGGGGATCTACGAGCAGTACTTC.

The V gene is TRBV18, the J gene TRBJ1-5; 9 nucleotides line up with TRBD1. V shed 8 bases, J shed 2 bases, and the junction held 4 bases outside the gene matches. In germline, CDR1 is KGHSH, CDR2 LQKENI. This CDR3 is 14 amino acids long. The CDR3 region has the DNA TGTGCCAGCCGGACAGGGGTTGGCAATCAGCCCCAGCATTTT. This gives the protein CASRTGVGNQPQHF.

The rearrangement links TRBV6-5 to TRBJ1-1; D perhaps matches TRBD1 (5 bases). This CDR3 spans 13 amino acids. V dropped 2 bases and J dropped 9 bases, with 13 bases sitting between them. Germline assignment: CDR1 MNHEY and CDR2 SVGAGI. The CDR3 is CASSYGERQKAFF. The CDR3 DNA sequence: TGTGCCAGCAGTTACGGAGAGAGACAGAAAGCTTTCTTT.

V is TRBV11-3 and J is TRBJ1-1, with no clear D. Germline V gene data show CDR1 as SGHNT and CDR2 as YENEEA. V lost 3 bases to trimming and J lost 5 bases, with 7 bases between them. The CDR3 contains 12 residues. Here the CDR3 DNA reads TGTGCCAGCAGCTTGTCCCGGACTGAAGCTTTCTTT. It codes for CASSLSRTEAFF.

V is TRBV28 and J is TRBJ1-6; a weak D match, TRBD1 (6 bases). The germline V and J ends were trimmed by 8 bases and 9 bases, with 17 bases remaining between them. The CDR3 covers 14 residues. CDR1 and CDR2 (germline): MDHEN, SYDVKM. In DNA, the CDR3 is TGTGCCAGCTTACCCGGGGGGGCAGGTTCACCCCTCCACTTT. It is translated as CASLPGGAGSPLHF.

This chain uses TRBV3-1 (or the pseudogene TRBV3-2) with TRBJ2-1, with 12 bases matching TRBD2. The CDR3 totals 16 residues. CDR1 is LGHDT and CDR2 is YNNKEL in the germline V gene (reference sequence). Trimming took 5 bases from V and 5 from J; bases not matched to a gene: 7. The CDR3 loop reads CASSEVRLAGDNEQFF. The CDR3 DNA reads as TGTGCCAGCAGCGAAGTCCGACTAGCGGGAGACAATGAGCAGTTCTTC.

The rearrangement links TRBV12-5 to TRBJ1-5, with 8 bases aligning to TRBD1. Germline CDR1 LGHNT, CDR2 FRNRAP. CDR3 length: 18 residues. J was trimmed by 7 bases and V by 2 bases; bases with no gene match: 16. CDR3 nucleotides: TGTGCTAGTGGTTTGCCCCGACCGACAGGGGTCGGCCCCCAGCCCCAGCATTTT. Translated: CASGLPRPTGVGPQPQHF.

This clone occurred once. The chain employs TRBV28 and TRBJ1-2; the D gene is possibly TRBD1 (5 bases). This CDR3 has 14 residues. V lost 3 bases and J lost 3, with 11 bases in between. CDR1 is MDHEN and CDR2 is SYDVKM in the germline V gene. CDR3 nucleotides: TGTGCCAGCAGTTTCTACAGGACGGACTATGGCTACACCTTC. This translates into CASSFYRTDYGYTF.

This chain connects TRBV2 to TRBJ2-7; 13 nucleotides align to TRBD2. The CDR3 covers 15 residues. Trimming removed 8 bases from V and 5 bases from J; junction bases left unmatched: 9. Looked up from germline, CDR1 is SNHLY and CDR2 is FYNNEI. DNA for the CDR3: TGTGCCAGCCAACCTGGACTAGCGGGGGCTCACGAGCAGTACTTC. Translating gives CASQPGLAGAHEQYF.

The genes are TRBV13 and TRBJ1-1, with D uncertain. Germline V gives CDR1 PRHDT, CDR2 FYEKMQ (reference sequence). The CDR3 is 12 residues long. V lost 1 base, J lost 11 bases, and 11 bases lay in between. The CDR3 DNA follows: TGTGCCAGCAGCTTAGCCAGGACTGGGGCTTTCTTT. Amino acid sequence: CASSLARTGAFF.

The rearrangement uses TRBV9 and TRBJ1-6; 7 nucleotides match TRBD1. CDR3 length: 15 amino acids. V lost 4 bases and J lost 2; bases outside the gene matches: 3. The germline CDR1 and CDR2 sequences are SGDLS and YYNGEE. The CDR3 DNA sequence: TGTGCCAGCAGCCAGGGGGTCGCCTATAATTCACCCCTCCACTTT. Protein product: CASSQGVAYNSPLHF.

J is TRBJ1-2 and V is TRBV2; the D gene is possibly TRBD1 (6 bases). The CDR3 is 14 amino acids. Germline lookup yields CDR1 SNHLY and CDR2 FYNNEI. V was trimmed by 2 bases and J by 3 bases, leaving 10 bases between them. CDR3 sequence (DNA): TGTGCCAGCAGTGAAACGGGGGGCGACTATGGCTACACCTTC. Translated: CASSETGGDYGYTF.

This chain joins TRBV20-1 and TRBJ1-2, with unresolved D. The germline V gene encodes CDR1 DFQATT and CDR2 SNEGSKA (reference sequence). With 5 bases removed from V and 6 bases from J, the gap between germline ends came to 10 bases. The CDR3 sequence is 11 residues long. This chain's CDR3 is CSALFIHGYTF. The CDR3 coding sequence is TGCAGTGCTCTATTCATCCATGGCTACACCTTC.

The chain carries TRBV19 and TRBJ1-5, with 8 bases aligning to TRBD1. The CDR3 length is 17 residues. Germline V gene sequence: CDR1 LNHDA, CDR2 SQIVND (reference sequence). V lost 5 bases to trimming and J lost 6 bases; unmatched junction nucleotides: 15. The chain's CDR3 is CASSLRGGQGALQPQHF. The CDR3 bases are TGTGCCAGTAGTCTTAGGGGGGGTCAGGGGGCGCTTCAGCCCCAGCATTTT. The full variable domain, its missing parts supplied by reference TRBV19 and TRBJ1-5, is DGGITQSPKYLFRKEGQNVTLSCEQNLNHDAMYWYRQDPGQGLRLIYYSQIVNDFQKGDIAEGYSVSREKKESFPLTVTSAQKNPTAFYLCASSLRGGQGALQPQHFGDGTRLSIL.

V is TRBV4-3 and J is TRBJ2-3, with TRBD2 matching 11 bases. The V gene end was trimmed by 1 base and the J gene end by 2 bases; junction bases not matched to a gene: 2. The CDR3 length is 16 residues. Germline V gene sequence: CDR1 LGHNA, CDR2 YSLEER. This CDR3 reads CASSQVTSGDTDTQYF. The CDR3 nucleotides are TGCGCCAGCAGCCAAGTGACTAGCGGGGACACAGATACGCAGTATTTT.

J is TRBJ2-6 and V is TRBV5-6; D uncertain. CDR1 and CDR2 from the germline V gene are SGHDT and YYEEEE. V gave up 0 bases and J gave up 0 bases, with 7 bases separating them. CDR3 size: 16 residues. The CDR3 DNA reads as TGTGCCAGCAGCTTGGGGCAGGTCTCTGGGGCCAACGTCCTGACTTTC. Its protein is CASSLGQVSGANVLTF.

CDR3 residues: CASSYSFRSTVLRGLNYGYTF. For the CDR3, the DNA is TGTGCCAGCAGTTACTCGTTCAGGAGCACCGTTCTCAGGGGCCTAAACTATGGCTACACCTTC. The J gene is TRBJ1-2, the V gene TRBV6-2 or TRBV6-3, with D tentatively TRBD1 (6 bases). V gave up 0 bases and J gave up 2 bases, with 28 bases separating them. The CDR3 has 21 amino acids. In germline, CDR1 is MNHEY, CDR2 SVGEGT.

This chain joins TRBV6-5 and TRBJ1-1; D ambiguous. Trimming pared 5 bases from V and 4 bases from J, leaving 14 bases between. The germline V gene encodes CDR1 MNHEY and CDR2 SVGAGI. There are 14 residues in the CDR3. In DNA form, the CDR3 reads TGTGCCAGCAGTAATAACGGCGGATTCACTGAAGCTTTCTTT. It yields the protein CASSNNGGFTEAFF.

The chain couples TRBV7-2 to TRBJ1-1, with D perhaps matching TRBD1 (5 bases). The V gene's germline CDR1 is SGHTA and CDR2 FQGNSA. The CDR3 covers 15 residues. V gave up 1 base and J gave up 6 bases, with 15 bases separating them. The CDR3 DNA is TGTGCCAGCAGCTTAGTCGGCTTAGGGGCGGCTGAAGCTTTCTTT. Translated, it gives CASSLVGLGAAEAFF.

CDR3 residues: CASTLTGELFF. The DNA for the CDR3 is TGTGCCAGCACCCTGACCGGGGAGCTGTTTTTT. The chain is built from TRBV3-1 (or the pseudogene TRBV3-2) and TRBJ2-2; D unresolved. V was clipped by 7 bases and J by 5 bases, with 5 bases between them. From germline, CDR1 is LGHDT and CDR2 YNNKEL (reference sequence). CDR3 size: 11 residues.

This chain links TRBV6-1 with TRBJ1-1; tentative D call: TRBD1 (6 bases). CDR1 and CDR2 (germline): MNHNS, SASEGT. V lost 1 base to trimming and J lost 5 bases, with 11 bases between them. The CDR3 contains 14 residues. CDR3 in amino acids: CASSEVGGRTEAFF. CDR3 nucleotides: TGTGCCAGCAGTGAAGTGGGGGGGCGAACTGAAGCTTTCTTT.

DNA for the CDR3: TGTGCCAGCGGGACAGGGGTTAATGAGCAGTTCTTC. Translating it yields CASGTGVNEQFF. The chain links TRBV12-3 or TRBV12-4 to TRBJ2-1, with TRBD1 matching 10 bases. The CDR3 has 12 amino acids. The junction had 2 bases not matched to a gene; V was cut back by 8 bases and J by 7 bases.

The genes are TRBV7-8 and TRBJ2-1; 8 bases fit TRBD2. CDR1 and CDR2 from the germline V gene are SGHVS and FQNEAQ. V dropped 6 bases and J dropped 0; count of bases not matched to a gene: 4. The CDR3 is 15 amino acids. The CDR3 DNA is TGTGCCAGCAGACGCGGGAGGAGCTCCTACAATGAGCAGTTCTTC. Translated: CASRRGRSSYNEQFF.

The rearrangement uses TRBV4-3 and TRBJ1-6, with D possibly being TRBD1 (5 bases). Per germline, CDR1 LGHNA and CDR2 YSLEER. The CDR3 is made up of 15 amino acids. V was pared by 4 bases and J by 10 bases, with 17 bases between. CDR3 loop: CASSPNQGFGSPLHF. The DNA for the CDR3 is TGCGCCAGCAGCCCCAACCAGGGTTTTGGCTCACCCCTCCACTTT.

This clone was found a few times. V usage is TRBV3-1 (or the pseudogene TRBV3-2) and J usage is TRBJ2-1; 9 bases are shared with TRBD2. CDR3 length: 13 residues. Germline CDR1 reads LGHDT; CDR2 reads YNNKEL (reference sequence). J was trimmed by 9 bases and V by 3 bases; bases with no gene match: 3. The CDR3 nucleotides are TGTGCCAGCAGCCATGCGGGAGGGGGTGAGCAGTTCTTC. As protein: CASSHAGGGEQFF.

The DNA for the CDR3 is TGTGCCACCAGCAGAGATAATCCATCTAGCTGGGGGGGACATACGCAGTATTTT. Translating it yields CATSRDNPSSWGGHTQYF. The genes are TRBV15 and TRBJ2-3; TRBD2 matches 7 bases. CDR3 length: 18 residues. Germline values: CDR1 LNHNV, CDR2 YYDKDF (reference sequence). After removal of 0 bases from V and 7 bases from J, the junction contained 16 bases not matched to a gene.